The 8 T cell receptor beta chains below all came from one sample that was sequenced in a study of T cell responses to AZD1222 COVID-19 vaccine. Sequenced by immunoSEQ multiplex PCR; TCRdb stores in-frame clones only, minus some. The data show around 92,000 clones, around 90% seen once. Source: peripheral blood, taken on day 0 of AZD1222 vaccination. These TCRs come from an adult in good health.

This rearrangement joins TRBV24-1 to TRBJ2-3, with D perhaps matching TRBD1 (6 bases). The V and J ends lost 9 bases and 2 bases respectively, with 8 bases between them. Germline V gene data show CDR1 as KGHDR and CDR2 as SFDVKD. The CDR3 is 12 residues long. CDR3: CATAGVTDTQYF. CDR3 nucleotide sequence: TGTGCCACCGCAGGGGTCACAGATACGCAGTATTTT.

This rearrangement joins TRBV5-1 to TRBJ1-1, with D tentatively TRBD1 (6 bases). V was cut by 0 bases and J by 6 bases, with 12 bases left in between. Germline CDR1 is SGHRS and CDR2 is YFSETQ. The CDR3 runs to 14 residues. CDR3 sequence reads: CASSLGRGAAEAFF. The CDR3 DNA reads TGCGCCAGCAGCTTGGGAAGGGGGGCGGCTGAAGCTTTCTTT.

The V gene is TRBV6-4, the J gene TRBJ1-1; 7 positions agree with TRBD1. Losses at the gene ends were 7 bases for V and 0 bases for J; bases not matched to a gene: 8. The CDR3 runs 15 residues. Germline V gene data show CDR1 as MRHNA and CDR2 as SNTAGT. The CDR3 region has the DNA TGTGCCAGCACCGACAGGGCAGACATGAACACTGAAGCTTTCTTT. It codes for CASTDRADMNTEAFF.

The V and J genes are TRBV6-5 and TRBJ2-6; possible D gene TRBD1, 5 bases. Germline assignment: CDR1 MNHEY and CDR2 SVGAGI. The CDR3 runs to 15 residues. V lost 4 bases and J lost 4, with 11 bases in between. The CDR3 DNA is TGTGCCAGCAGTTGGGGCCTTTTGGGGGCCAACGTCCTGACTTTC. Translating it yields CASSWGLLGANVLTF.

This chain uses TRBV6-2 or TRBV6-3 with TRBJ1-5, with 12 bases lining up with TRBD1. Germline lookup yields CDR1 MNHEY and CDR2 SVGEGT. Trimming cost V 2 bases and J 5 bases; bases outside gene matches: 13. CDR3 length: 19 amino acids. The CDR3 here is CASSYLTGDRGRIYQPQHF. The CDR3 bases are TGTGCCAGCAGTTACCTGACAGGGGACAGGGGGCGAATCTATCAGCCCCAGCATTTT.

The CDR3 region is CASSQEEARAEQFF. The CDR3 coding sequence is TGTGCCAGCAGCCAAGAAGAGGCTAGAGCAGAGCAGTTCTTC. The J gene is TRBJ2-1, the V gene TRBV4-2, with D unclear. V lost 0 bases, J lost 10 bases, and 13 bases lay in between. Per the germline V gene, CDR1 is LGHNA and CDR2 is YNFKEQ. CDR3 length: 14 amino acids.

The chain is built from TRBV15 and TRBJ1-1; D ambiguous. V lost 1 base, J lost 6 bases, and 15 bases lay in between. The CDR3 sequence is 15 residues long. CDR1 and CDR2 from the germline V gene are LNHNV and YYDKDF (reference sequence). The DNA of the CDR3 is TGTGCCACCAGCAGAGCGCGGCAGGCCTACGCTGAAGCTTTCTTT. Translating gives CATSRARQAYAEAFF.

The V call is TRBV6-4, the J call TRBJ1-6; D is unresolved. Germline CDR1 and CDR2: MRHNA and SNTAGT. The CDR3 is 13 residues long. The V gene lost 5 bases and the J gene lost 6 bases, with 8 bases spanning the gap. CDR3 sequence: CASSLMINSPLHF. The CDR3 bases are TGTGCCAGCAGTTTGATGATTAATTCACCCCTCCACTTT.